This T cell receptor (beta chain) came from a study of patients and donors after allogeneic stem cell transplantation. MiXCR, applied by TCRdb to the RT-PCR reads, yields one record per CDR3 protein. The sample lists some 200,000 distinct CDR3 sequences, less than 45% occurring once. V was pared by 4 bases and J by 9 bases, with 17 bases between. The CDR3 consists of 14 residues. Germline V gene data show CDR1 as SGDLS and CDR2 as YYNGEE. The V call is TRBV9, the J call TRBJ2-1, with a possible D match to TRBD2 (6 bases). Sequencing input: blood, either unsorted or a sorted T cell fraction (not recorded which). The receptor was derived from a human donor who was either an allogeneic HSCT recipient or a stem cell or donor lymphocyte infusion donor (not recorded which). It is not recorded whose cells these are; they may come from a transplant donor. The CDR3 here is CASSPDAGNGEQFF. The CDR3 nucleotides are TGTGCCAGCAGCCCCGACGCGGGGAATGGTGAGCAGTTCTTC.